A single T cell receptor beta chain is shown here with its context. The data derive from a study of blood T cell repertoires in COVID-19. Turning to the study itself: T cells, B-cell-depleted T cells, or PBMCs provided the cDNA or gDNA that served as material.

The V gene's germline CDR1 is LNHNV and CDR2 YYDKDF (reference sequence). V lost 3 bases to trimming and J lost 6 bases; unmatched junction nucleotides: 6. This CDR3 region has 14 residues. Original data processing: Reference gene primer amplification in the assay estimated nucleated cell counts. Assay: immunoSEQ multiplex PCR; the TCRdb copy retains only in-frame clones and omits some. The V and J calls and clone size are taken from that table; D and trimming were inferred from the DNA. The top ten clones hold 24% of a sample with around 100,000 clones, approximately 80% of them seen once. The chain is built from TRBV15 and TRBJ1-2; the match to TRBD1 covers 8 bases. Sequencing used peripheral blood. This sequence originates from a human donor in a cohort sampled during active COVID-19. CDR3 bases: TGTGCCACCAGCAGGTGGACAGGGAAGGATGGCTACACCTTC. Encoded protein: CATSRWTGKDGYTF.